This T cell receptor beta chain was recorded in a study of blood T cell repertoires in COVID-19. The CDR3 has 12 amino acids. V dropped 1 base and J dropped 11; count of bases not matched to a gene: 4. Germline V gene sequence: CDR1 LGHDT, CDR2 YNNKEL (reference sequence). Source study methods: For nucleated cells, counts were estimated from reference gene primer amplification. Assay: immunoSEQ multiplex PCR; the TCRdb copy retains only in-frame clones and omits some. That table is the source of V, J and clone size, and D and trimming were worked out from the DNA. The sample holds 380,000 or so clones, around 87% seen once. The age range of participants was about 18 to 90 years, with residence in approximately 25 US areas. Self-reported history from a screening survey and questionnaire set each donor's cohort. Resolution of symptoms, clearance, or two negative PCRs was present in recovered Cohort 3 donors.

This receptor was identified in a man under 40 who had recovered from COVID-19. Material: PBMCs or T cells enriched from blood (not recorded which). V usage is TRBV3-1 (or the pseudogene TRBV3-2) and J usage is TRBJ1-1; 7 bases fit TRBD1. Written as DNA, the CDR3 is TGTGCCAGCAGCCAAGGACAGGGATGGGCTTTCTTT. It is translated as CASSQGQGWAFF.